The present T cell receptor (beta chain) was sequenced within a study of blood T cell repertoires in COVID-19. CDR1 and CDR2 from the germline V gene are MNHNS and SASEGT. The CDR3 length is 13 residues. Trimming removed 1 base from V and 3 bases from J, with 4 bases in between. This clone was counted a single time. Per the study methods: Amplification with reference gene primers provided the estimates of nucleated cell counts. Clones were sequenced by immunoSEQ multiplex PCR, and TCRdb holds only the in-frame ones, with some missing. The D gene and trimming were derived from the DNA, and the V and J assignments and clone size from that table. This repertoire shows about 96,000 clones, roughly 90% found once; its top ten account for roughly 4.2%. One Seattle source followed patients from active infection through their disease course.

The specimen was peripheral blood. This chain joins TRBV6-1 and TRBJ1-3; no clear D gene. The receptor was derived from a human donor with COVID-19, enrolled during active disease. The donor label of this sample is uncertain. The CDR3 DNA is TGTGCCAGCAGTGAAGTCGGTGGAAACACCATATATTTT. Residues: CASSEVGGNTIYF.